This T cell receptor (beta chain) was identified during a study of T cell responses to AZD1222 COVID-19 vaccine. The V end was cut by 4 bases, the J end by 0 bases, with 11 bases between. Germline V lookup: CDR1 MRHNA, CDR2 SNTAGT. The CDR3 sequence is 15 residues long. Clones were sequenced by immunoSEQ multiplex PCR, and TCRdb holds only the in-frame ones, with some missing. The table records about 42,000 clones, around 88% of them present only once. Concerning this clone: Its target is not known.

Study results and caveats: Only a handful of AZD1222 recipients, five to seven in all, had baseline seropositivity. The donors showed a predominance of white British ancestry and of females, with possible underestimation of clonal diversity.

Second doses that came at about 4 or about 12 weeks were put together. This chain links TRBV6-4 with TRBJ2-3, with D hard to call. The TCR was taken from an adult who received the AZD1222 COVID-19 vaccine. Sequencing used peripheral blood, obtained 28 days after the second AZD1222 dose. The CDR3 DNA reads TGTGCCAGCAGTGTGTCAGGAACTAGCACAGATACGCAGTATTTT. Its protein product is CASSVSGTSTDTQYF.